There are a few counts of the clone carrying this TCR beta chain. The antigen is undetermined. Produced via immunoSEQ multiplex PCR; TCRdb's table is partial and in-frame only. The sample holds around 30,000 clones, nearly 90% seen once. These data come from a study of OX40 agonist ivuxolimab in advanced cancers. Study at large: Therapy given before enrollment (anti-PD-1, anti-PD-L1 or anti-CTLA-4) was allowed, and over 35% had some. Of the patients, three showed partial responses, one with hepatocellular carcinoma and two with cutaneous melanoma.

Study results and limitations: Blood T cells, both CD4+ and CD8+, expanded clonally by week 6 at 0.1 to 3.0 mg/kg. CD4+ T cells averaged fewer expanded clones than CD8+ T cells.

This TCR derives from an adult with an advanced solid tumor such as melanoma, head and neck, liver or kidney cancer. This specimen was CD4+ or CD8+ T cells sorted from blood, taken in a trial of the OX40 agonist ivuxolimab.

The CDR3 nucleotides read TGCAGCGTTGTGAGGGATAGGCAAGATACGCAGTATTTT. Translated: CSVVRDRQDTQYF. The gene calls are TRBV29-1 and TRBJ2-3; D might be TRBD2 (5 bases). This CDR3 has 13 amino acids. V lost 4 bases and J 5 bases, leaving 13 bases between the germline ends. Germline-derived CDR1 and CDR2 are SQVTM and ANQGSEA.